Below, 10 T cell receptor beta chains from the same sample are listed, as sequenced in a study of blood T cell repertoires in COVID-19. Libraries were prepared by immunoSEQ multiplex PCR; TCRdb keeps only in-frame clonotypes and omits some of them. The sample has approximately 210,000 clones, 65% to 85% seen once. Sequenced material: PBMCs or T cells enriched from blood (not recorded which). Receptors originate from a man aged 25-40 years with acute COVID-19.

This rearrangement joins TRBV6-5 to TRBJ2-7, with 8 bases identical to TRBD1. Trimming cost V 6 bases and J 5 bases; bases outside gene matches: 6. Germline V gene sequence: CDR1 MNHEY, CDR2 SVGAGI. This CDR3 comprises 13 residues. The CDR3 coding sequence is TGTGCCAGCAGCCGACAGGGGAACCACGAGCAGTACTTC. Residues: CASSRQGNHEQYF.

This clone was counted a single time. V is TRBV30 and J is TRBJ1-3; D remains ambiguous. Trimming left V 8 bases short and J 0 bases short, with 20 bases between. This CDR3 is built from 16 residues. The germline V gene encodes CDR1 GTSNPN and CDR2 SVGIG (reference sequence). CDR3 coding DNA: TGTGCCCTCGCGAGGGTGCAGGAGACCTCTGGAAACACCATATATTTT. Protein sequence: CALARVQETSGNTIYF. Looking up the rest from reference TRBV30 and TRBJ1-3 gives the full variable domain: SQTIHQWPATLVQPVGSPLSLECTVEGTSNPNLYWYRQAAGRGLQLLFYSVGIGQISSEVPQNLSASRPQDRQFILSSKKLLLSDSGFYLCALARVQETSGNTIYFGEGSWLTVV.

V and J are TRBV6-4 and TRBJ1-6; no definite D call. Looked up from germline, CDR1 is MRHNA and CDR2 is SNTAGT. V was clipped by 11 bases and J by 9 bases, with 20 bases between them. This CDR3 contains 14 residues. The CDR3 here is CAGRCGGVTSPLHF. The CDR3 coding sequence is TGTGCCGGAAGGTGTGGCGGGGTCACTTCACCCCTCCACTTT.

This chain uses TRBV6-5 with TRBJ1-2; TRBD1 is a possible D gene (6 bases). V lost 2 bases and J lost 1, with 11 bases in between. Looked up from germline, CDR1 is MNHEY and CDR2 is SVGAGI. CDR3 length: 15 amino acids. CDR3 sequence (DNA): TGTGCCAGCAGTTACGCGGGGGGGCTTAACTATGGCTACACCTTC. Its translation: CASSYAGGLNYGYTF.

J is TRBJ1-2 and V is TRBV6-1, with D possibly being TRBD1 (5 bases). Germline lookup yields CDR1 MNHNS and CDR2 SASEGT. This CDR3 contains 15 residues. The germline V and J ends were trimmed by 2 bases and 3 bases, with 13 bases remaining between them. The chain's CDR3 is CASSETGLYDYGYTF. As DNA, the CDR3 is TGTGCCAGCAGTGAAACAGGATTATATGACTATGGCTACACCTTC.

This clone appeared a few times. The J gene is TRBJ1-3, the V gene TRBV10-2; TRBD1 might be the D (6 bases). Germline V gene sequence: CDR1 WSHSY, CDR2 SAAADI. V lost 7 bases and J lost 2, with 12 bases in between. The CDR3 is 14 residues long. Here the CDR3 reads CASTTGQAGNTIYF. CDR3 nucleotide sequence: TGCGCCAGCACCACAGGGCAGGCTGGAAACACCATATATTTT.

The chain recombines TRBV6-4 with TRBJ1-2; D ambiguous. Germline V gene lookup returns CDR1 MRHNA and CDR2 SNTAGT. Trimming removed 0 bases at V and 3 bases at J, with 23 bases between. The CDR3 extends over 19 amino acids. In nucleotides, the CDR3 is TGTGCCAGCAGTGACTCGACCCCCTTCCGCGGGGATTATTACTATGGCTACACCTTC. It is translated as CASSDSTPFRGDYYYGYTF.

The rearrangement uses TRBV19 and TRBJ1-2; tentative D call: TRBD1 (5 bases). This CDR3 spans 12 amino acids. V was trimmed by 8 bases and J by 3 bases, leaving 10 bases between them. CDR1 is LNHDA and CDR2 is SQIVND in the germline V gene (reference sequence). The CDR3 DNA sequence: TGTGCCAGTGAAGACAGCTACTATGGCTACACCTTC. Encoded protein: CASEDSYYGYTF.

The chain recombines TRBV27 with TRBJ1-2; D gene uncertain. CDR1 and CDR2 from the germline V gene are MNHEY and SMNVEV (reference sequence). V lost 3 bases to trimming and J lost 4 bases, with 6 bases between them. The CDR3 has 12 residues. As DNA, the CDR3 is TGTGCCAGCAGTTTCGAGTTCTATGGCTACACCTTC. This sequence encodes CASSFEFYGYTF.

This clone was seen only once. The DNA for the CDR3 is TGTGCCAGCAGCTTAGCGGGAGCGGGCTCTGGAAACACCATATATTTT. This translates into CASSLAGAGSGNTIYF. The chain combines TRBV7-6 with TRBJ1-3, with D unclear. The CDR3 consists of 16 residues. Trimming stripped 0 bases from V and 0 bases from J, with 9 bases between. The germline V gene encodes CDR1 SGHVS and CDR2 FNYEAQ.